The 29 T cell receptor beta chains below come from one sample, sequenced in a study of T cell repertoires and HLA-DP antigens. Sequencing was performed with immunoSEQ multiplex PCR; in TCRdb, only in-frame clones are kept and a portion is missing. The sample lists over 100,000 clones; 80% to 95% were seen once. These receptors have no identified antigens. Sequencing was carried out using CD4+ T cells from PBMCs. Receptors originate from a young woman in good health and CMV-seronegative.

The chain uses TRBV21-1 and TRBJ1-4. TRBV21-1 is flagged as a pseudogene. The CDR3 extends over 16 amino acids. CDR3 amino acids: CASSKTVWARSPGLFF. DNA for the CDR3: TGTGCCAGCAGCAAAACCGTCTGGGCGCGATCCCCGGGACTGTTTTTT.

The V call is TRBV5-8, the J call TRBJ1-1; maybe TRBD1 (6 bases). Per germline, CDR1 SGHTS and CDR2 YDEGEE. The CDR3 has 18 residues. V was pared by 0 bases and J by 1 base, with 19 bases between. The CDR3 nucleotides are TGTGCCAGCAGCTTGGTGGGCGCACAGGGTTTGGGGAACACTGAAGCTTTCTTT. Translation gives CASSLVGAQGLGNTEAFF.

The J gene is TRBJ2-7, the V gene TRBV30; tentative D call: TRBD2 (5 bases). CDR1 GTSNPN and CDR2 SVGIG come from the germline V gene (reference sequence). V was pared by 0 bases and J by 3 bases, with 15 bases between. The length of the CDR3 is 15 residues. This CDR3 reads CAWSVTPSRSYEQYF. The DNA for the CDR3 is TGTGCCTGGAGTGTCACCCCTAGCCGGAGCTACGAGCAGTACTTC. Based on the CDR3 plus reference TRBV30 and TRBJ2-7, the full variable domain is SQTIHQWPATLVQPVGSPLSLECTVEGTSNPNLYWYRQAAGRGLQLLFYSVGIGQISSEVPQNLSASRPQDRQFILSSKKLLLSDSGFYLCAWSVTPSRSYEQYFGPGTRLTVT.

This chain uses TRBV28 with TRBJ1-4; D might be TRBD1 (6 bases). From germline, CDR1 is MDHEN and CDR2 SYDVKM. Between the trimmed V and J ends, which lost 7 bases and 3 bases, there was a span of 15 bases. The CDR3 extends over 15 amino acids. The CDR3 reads CASTAWYRANEKLFF. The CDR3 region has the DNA TGTGCCAGCACAGCGTGGTACAGGGCTAATGAAAAACTGTTTTTT.

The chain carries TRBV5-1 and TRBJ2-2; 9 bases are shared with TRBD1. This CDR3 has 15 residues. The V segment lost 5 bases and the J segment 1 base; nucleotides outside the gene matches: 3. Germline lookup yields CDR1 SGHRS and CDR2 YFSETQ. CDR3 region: CASRSGQGNTGELFF. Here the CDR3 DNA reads TGCGCCAGCAGATCGGGACAGGGGAACACCGGGGAGCTGTTTTTT.

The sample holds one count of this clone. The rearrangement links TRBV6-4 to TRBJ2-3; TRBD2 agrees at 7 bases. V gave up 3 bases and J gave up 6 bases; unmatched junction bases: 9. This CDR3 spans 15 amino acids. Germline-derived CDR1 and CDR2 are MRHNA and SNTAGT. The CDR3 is CASSESGRASDTQYF. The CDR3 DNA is TGTGCCAGCAGTGAAAGTGGGAGGGCCAGTGATACGCAGTATTTT.

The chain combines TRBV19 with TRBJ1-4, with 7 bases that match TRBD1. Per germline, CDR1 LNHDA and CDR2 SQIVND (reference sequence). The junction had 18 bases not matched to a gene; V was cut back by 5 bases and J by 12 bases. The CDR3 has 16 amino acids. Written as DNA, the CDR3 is TGTGCCAGTAGTCCACCCTCCCGACAGGGCCGGGTGGAACTGTTTTTT. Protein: CASSPPSRQGRVELFF.

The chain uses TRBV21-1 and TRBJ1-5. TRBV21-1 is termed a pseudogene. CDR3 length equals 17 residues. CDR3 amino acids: CASSKGILGSGNQPQHF. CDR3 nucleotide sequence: TGTGCCAGCAGCAAAGGAATTCTCGGTTCTGGAAATCAGCCCCAGCATTTT.

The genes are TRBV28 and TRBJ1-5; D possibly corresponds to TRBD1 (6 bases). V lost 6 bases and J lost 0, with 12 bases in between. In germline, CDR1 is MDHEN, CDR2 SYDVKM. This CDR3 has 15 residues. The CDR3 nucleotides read TGTGCCAGCAGCCCGACAGGAAATAGCAATCAGCCCCAGCATTTT. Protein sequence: CASSPTGNSNQPQHF.

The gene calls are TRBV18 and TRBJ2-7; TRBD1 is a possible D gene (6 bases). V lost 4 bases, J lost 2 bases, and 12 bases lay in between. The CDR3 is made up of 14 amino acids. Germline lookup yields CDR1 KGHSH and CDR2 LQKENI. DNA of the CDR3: TGTGCCAGCTCACAAGGACAGATCCCCTACGAGCAGTACTTC. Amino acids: CASSQGQIPYEQYF.

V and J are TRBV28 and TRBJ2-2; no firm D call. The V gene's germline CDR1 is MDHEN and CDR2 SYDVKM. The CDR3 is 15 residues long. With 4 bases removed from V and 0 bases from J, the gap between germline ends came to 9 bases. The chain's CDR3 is CASSYSSANTGELFF. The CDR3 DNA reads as TGTGCCAGCAGTTACTCCAGCGCGAACACCGGGGAGCTGTTTTTT.

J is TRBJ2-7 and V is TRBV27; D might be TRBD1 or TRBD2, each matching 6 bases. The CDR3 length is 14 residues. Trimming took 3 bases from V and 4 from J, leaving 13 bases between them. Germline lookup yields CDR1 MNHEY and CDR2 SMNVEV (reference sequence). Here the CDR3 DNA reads TGTGCCAGCAGTTTCCGGGGGCCTACGTACGAGCAGTACGTC. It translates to CASSFRGPTYEQYV.

In DNA, the CDR3 is TGCAGCGCCGAACACAGGGGTTACAATGAGCAGTTCTTC. Encoded protein: CSAEHRGYNEQFF. This chain links TRBV29-1 with TRBJ2-1; 7 bases fit TRBD1. The germline V gene encodes CDR1 SQVTM and CDR2 ANQGSEA. This CDR3 is built from 13 residues. J was trimmed by 4 bases and V by 7 bases; bases with no gene match: 7.

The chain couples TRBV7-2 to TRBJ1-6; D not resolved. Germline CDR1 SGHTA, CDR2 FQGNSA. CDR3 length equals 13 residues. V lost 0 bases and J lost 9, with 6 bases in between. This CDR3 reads CASSLAPASPLHF. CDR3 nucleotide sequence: TGTGCCAGCAGCTTAGCACCGGCTTCACCCCTCCACTTT.

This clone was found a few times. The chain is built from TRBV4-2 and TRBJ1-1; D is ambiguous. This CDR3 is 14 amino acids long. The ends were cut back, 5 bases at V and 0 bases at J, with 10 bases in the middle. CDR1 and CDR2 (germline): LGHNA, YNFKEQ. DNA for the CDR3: TGTGCCAGCAGCGCCGGACCGATGAACACTGAAGCTTTCTTT. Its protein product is CASSAGPMNTEAFF.

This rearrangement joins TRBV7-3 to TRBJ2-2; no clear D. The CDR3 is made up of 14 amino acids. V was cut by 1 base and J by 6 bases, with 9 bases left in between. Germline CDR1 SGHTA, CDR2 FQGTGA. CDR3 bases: TGTGCCAGCAGCTTAATATTGTGGGCCGGGGAGCTGTTTTTT. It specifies CASSLILWAGELFF.

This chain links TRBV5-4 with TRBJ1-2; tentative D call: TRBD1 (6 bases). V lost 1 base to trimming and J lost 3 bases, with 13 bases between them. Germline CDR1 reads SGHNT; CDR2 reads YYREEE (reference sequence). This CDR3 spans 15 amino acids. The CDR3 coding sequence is TGTGCCAGCAGCTTGAAGGGGGTCCCCGACTATGGCTACACCTTC. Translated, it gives CASSLKGVPDYGYTF.

CDR3 sequence: CASSSQGASNQPQHF. DNA of the CDR3: TGTGCCAGCAGTTCTCAGGGGGCTAGCAATCAGCCCCAGCATTTT. This chain joins TRBV6-1 and TRBJ1-5, with 8 bases aligning to TRBD1. V lost 5 bases, J lost 0 bases, and 3 bases stayed unmatched. Per germline, CDR1 MNHNS and CDR2 SASEGT. This CDR3 comprises 15 residues.

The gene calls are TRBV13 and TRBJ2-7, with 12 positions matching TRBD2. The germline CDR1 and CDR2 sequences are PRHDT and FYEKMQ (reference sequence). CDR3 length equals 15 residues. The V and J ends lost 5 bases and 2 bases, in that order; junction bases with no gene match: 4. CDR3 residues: CASSRRLAGAYEQYF. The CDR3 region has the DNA TGTGCCAGCAGCCGACGACTAGCGGGAGCCTACGAGCAGTACTTC.

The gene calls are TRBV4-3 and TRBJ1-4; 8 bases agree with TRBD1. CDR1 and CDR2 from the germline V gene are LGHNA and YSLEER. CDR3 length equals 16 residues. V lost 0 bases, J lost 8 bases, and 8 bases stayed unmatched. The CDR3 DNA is TGCGCCAGCAGCCAAGAGGGGACAGGTCAGGGGGAAAAACTGTTTTTT. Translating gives CASSQEGTGQGEKLFF.

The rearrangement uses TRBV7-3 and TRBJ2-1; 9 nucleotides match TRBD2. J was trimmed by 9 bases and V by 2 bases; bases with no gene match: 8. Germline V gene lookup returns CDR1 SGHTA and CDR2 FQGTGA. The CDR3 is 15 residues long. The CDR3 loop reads CASSLVSGSHGEQFF. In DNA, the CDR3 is TGTGCCAGCAGCTTAGTTAGCGGGAGTCACGGTGAGCAGTTCTTC.

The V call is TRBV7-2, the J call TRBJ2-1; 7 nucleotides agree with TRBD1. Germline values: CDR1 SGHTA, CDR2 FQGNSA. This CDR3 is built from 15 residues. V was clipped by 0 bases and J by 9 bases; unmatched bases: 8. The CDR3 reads CASSLATGAMGEQFF. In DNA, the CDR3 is TGTGCCAGCAGCTTAGCTACAGGGGCGATGGGTGAGCAGTTCTTC.

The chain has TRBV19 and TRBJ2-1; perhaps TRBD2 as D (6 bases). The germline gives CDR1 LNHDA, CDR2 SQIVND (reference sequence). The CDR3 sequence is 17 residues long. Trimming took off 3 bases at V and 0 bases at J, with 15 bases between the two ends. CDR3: CASSMAGFFSSYNEQFF. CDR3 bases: TGTGCCAGTAGTATGGCGGGGTTCTTTAGCTCCTACAATGAGCAGTTCTTC. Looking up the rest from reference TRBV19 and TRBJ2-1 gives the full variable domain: DGGITQSPKYLFRKEGQNVTLSCEQNLNHDAMYWYRQDPGQGLRLIYYSQIVNDFQKGDIAEGYSVSREKKESFPLTVTSAQKNPTAFYLCASSMAGFFSSYNEQFFGPGTRLTVL.

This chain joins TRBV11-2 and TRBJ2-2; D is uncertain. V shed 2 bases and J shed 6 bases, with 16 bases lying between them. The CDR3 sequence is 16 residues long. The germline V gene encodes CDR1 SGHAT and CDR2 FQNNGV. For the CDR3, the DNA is TGTGCCAGCAGCTTATGGTTCGGGTCTGGTCCCGGGGAGCTGTTTTTT. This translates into CASSLWFGSGPGELFF.

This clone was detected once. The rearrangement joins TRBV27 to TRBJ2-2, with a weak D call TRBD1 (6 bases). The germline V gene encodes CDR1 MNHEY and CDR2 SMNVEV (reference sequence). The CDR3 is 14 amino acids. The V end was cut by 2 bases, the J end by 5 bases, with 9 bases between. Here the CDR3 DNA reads TGTGCCAGCAGTTTACAAACAGGGACCGGGGAGCTGTTTTTT. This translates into CASSLQTGTGELFF.

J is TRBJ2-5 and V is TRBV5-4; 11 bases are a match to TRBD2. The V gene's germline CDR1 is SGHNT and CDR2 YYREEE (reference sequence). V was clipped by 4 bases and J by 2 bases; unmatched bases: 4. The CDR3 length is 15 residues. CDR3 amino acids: CASSRRLAGQETQYF. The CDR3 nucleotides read TGTGCCAGCAGCCGGAGACTAGCGGGGCAAGAGACCCAGTACTTC.

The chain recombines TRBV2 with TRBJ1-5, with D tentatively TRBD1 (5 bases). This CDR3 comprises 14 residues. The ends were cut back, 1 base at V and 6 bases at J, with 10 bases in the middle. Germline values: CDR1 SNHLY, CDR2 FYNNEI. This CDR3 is CASSEGHGGQPQHF. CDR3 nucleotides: TGTGCCAGCAGTGAAGGCCACGGGGGTCAGCCCCAGCATTTT.

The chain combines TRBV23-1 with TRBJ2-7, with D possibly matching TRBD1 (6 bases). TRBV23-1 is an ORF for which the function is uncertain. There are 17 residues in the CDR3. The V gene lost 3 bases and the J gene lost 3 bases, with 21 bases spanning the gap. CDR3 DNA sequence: TGCGCCAGCAGTCATTCCCTGGACGGCGCGGACAGCTACGAGCAGTACGTC. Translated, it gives CASSHSLDGADSYEQYV.

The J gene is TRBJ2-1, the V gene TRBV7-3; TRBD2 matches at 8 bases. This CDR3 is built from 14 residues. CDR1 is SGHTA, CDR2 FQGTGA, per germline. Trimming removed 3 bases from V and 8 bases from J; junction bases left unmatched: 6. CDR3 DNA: TGTGCCAGCAGCTTTCAGCGGGGGTCGGATGAGCAGTTCTTC. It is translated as CASSFQRGSDEQFF.